This T cell receptor (beta chain) appears in the sequencing data of a study of T-cell memory formation after mild COVID-19. Whole-study context: TCR clusters mostly belonged to single donors.

With 0 bases removed from V and 15 bases from J, the gap between germline ends came to 21 bases. This CDR3 has 15 residues. Germline-derived CDR1 and CDR2 are MGHRA and YSYEKL. In TCRdb, the 5' RACE reads were re-called with MiXCR into one record per CDR3 protein. The sample lists 100,000 to 150,000 distinct CDR3 sequences, 15% to 20% occurring once. This clonotype showed up just a few times. This receptor was obtained from an adult woman who had mild COVID-19 (a few samples of this study predate the infection). Cell type and time point are not known. Sequencing was carried out using PBMCs or a T cell subset sorted from them (not recorded which). The chain combines TRBV4-1 with TRBJ2-1; no clear D gene. The CDR3 DNA reads TGCGCCAGCAGCCAAGATAGTGTTGTGCCCCTACCGCGGTTCTTC. Protein sequence: CASSQDSVVPLPRFF.